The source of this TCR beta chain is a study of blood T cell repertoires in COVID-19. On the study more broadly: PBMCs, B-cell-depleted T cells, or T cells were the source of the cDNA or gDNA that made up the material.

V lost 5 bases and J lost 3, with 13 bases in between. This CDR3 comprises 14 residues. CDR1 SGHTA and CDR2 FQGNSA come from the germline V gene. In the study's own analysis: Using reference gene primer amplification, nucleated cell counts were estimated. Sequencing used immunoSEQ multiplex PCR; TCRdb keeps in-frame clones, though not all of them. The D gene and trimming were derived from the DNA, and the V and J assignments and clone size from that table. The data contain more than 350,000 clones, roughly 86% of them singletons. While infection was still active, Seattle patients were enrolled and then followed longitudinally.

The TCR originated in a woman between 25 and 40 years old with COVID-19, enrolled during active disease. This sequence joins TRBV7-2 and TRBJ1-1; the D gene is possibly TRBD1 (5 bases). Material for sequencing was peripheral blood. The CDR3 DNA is TGTGCCAGCAGCCCCGGGCGGGGCTACACTGAAGCTTTCTTT. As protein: CASSPGRGYTEAFF. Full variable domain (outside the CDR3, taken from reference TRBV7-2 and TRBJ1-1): GAGVSQSPSNKVTEKGKDVELRCDPISGHTALYWYRQSLGQGLEFLIYFQGNSAPDKSGLPSDRFSAERTGGSVSTLTIQRTQQEDSAVYLCASSPGRGYTEAFFGQGTRLTVV.